A single sample is the source of the 17 T cell receptor beta chains below, sequenced in a study of blood T cell repertoires in COVID-19. Using immunoSEQ multiplex PCR, the repertoire was profiled, and TCRdb retains in-frame clones only, with some absent. The table includes 60,000 to 80,000 clones, about 85% detected once. The sample comprised peripheral blood. The source of these receptors is a man in his fifties with COVID-19, enrolled during active disease.

This sequence joins TRBV15 and TRBJ1-3; D is unresolved. V shed 0 bases and J shed 7 bases, with 10 bases lying between them. The CDR3 spans 14 residues. Looked up from germline, CDR1 is LNHNV and CDR2 is YYDKDF (reference sequence). The CDR3 loop is CATSRDPYRNTIYF. The CDR3 nucleotides are TGTGCCACCAGCAGAGATCCCTACCGGAACACCATATATTTT.

The rearrangement links TRBV19 to TRBJ1-2; TRBD1 matches at 9 bases. J was trimmed by 2 bases and V by 3 bases; bases with no gene match: 13. CDR1 and CDR2 (germline): LNHDA, SQIVND (reference sequence). The CDR3 is made up of 18 amino acids. This CDR3 reads CASSIPLDRGQVNYGYTF. The CDR3 DNA reads TGTGCCAGTAGTATTCCCCTGGACAGGGGTCAGGTCAACTATGGCTACACCTTC. Variable domain in full (rest from reference TRBV19 and TRBJ1-2): DGGITQSPKYLFRKEGQNVTLSCEQNLNHDAMYWYRQDPGQGLRLIYYSQIVNDFQKGDIAEGYSVSREKKESFPLTVTSAQKNPTAFYLCASSIPLDRGQVNYGYTFGSGTRLTVV.

The chain couples TRBV10-3 to TRBJ2-5; 9 bases agree with TRBD1. There are 14 residues in the CDR3. Germline loops: CDR1 ENHRY, CDR2 SYGVKD. Trimming at V came to 0 bases and at J to 7 bases, leaving 3 bases not matched to a gene. The CDR3 DNA reads TGTGCCATCAGTGAGTCAGACAGGGGGGTGACCCAGTACTTC. Protein sequence: CAISESDRGVTQYF.

The chain recombines TRBV6-5 with TRBJ2-7; TRBD2 matches at 14 bases. Germline-derived CDR1 and CDR2 are MNHEY and SVGAGI. The CDR3 covers 16 residues. Trimming at V came to 3 bases and at J to 6 bases, leaving 7 bases not matched to a gene. The CDR3 coding sequence is TGTGCCAGCAGTTATAGCCCCGGGACTAGCGGGAGCGAGCAGTACTTC. Translated, it gives CASSYSPGTSGSEQYF.

The chain couples TRBV5-1 to TRBJ2-3, with 7 nucleotides matching TRBD1. The CDR3 is made up of 17 amino acids. With V trimmed by 3 bases and J by 1 base, 11 bases remained unmatched. From germline, CDR1 is SGHRS and CDR2 YFSETQ. CDR3 bases: TGCGCCAGCAGCTCGGGAACAACGGGACAGCGCACAGATACGCAGTATTTT. Its translation is CASSSGTTGQRTDTQYF. Full variable domain (remainder filled in from reference TRBV5-1 and TRBJ2-3): KAGVTQTPRYLIKTRGQQVTLSCSPISGHRSVSWYQQTPGQGLQFLFEYFSETQRNKGNFPGRFSGRQFSNSRSEMNVSTLELGDSALYLCASSSGTTGQRTDTQYFGPGTRLTVL.

This sequence joins TRBV30 and TRBJ2-7; D unclear. The germline V and J ends were trimmed by 0 bases and 2 bases, with 5 bases remaining between them. Germline loops: CDR1 GTSNPN, CDR2 SVGIG (reference sequence). The CDR3 length is 12 residues. The CDR3 region is CAWSVSTYEQYF. The CDR3 nucleotides read TGTGCCTGGAGTGTTTCCACCTACGAGCAGTACTTC.

The chain is built from TRBV11-1 and TRBJ2-1, with 7 bases that match TRBD2. The trim removed 4 bases at V and 5 bases at J, leaving 11 bases unmatched. The CDR3 is 16 amino acids. The germline gives CDR1 SGHAT, CDR2 FQDESV (reference sequence). The CDR3 spells CASSSELARGDNEQFF. The CDR3 bases are TGTGCCAGCAGCTCGGAGCTAGCACGGGGGGACAATGAGCAGTTCTTC.

The chain joins TRBV6-4 to TRBJ1-5, with D perhaps TRBD1 (5 bases). Trimming took 0 bases from V and 6 from J, leaving 9 bases between them. CDR3 length: 14 amino acids. The V gene's germline CDR1 is MRHNA and CDR2 SNTAGT. The CDR3 sequence: CASSDSGGTQPQHF. The CDR3 DNA sequence: TGTGCCAGCAGTGACTCGGGGGGTACTCAGCCCCAGCATTTT.

The chain is built from TRBV6-5 and TRBJ1-6, with 7 bases that match TRBD1. Germline CDR1 is MNHEY and CDR2 is SVGAGI. The CDR3 extends over 13 amino acids. Trimming cost V 11 bases and J 7 bases; bases outside gene matches: 8. The CDR3 region has the DNA TGTGCCCAAATGACAGGGCGAAATTCACCCCTCCACTTT. Protein product: CAQMTGRNSPLHF.

The rearrangement uses TRBV28 and TRBJ1-6; 7 bases map to TRBD1. In germline, CDR1 is MDHEN, CDR2 SYDVKM. The CDR3 sequence is 16 residues long. V gave up 5 bases and J gave up 7 bases; unmatched junction bases: 11. CDR3 nucleotides: TGTGCCAGCAGTCGTCGACAGGGCTTGGGAAATTCACCCCTCCACTTT. This translates into CASSRRQGLGNSPLHF. The full variable domain, its missing parts supplied by reference TRBV28 and TRBJ1-6, is DVKVTQSSRYLVKRTGEKVFLECVQDMDHENMFWYRQDPGLGLRLIYFSYDVKMKEKGDIPEGYSVSREKKERFSLILESASTNQTSMYLCASSRRQGLGNSPLHFGNGTRLTVT.

This chain joins TRBV9 and TRBJ2-7; D unclear. The V gene's germline CDR1 is SGDLS and CDR2 YYNGEE. The CDR3 consists of 13 residues. Trimming removed 4 bases from V and 7 bases from J, with 15 bases in between. The CDR3 DNA is TGTGCCAGCAGCCGAGAGATGGTCTATGAGCAGTACTTC. This translates into CASSREMVYEQYF.

CDR3 nucleotides: TGTGCCAGCAGTTCCCTTGGACAGGGGCACACTGAAGCTTTCTTT. Protein: CASSSLGQGHTEAFF. The rearrangement joins TRBV28 to TRBJ1-1, with TRBD1 matching 9 bases. Germline CDR1 and CDR2: MDHEN and SYDVKM. V was pared by 4 bases and J by 3 bases, with 6 bases of the junction left unmatched. The CDR3 runs to 15 residues.

The chain combines TRBV19 with TRBJ2-2; a possible D gene is TRBD1 (6 bases). The germline V gene encodes CDR1 LNHDA and CDR2 SQIVND (reference sequence). Trimming took off 3 bases at V and 6 bases at J, with 17 bases between the two ends. The CDR3 has 16 amino acids. The CDR3 coding sequence is TGTGCCAGTAGTATCATTTTGGGGGCTGGGGCCGGGGAGCTGTTTTTT. As protein: CASSIILGAGAGELFF.

The chain has TRBV11-2 and TRBJ1-3, with 7 bases matching TRBD1. CDR1 and CDR2 (germline): SGHAT, FQNNGV. Losses at the gene ends were 5 bases for V and 2 bases for J; bases not matched to a gene: 6. The CDR3 totals 15 residues. DNA for the CDR3: TGTGCCAGCAGCACACAGGGGCCCCCTGGAAACACCATATATTTT. Protein sequence: CASSTQGPPGNTIYF.

The rearrangement uses TRBV19 and TRBJ2-7, with 7 bases identical to TRBD2. This CDR3 contains 15 residues. Germline V CDR1 and CDR2: LNHDA, SQIVND (reference sequence). Losses at the gene ends were 1 base for V and 4 bases for J; bases not matched to a gene: 7. CDR3 loop: CASSIAPDGRYEQYF. In DNA, the CDR3 is TGTGCCAGTAGTATAGCCCCGGACGGGAGGTACGAGCAGTACTTC.

The V and J genes are TRBV18 and TRBJ1-1, with no clear D. The CDR3 sequence is 14 residues long. V lost 0 bases and J 8 bases, leaving 13 bases between the germline ends. Germline CDR1 reads KGHSH; CDR2 reads LQKENI. As DNA, the CDR3 is TGTGCCAGCTCACCACCTGGTGGACTTGCCGAAGCTTTCTTT. This codes for CASSPPGGLAEAFF.

This clone was recorded once. The genes are TRBV6-6 and TRBJ2-7, with TRBD1 matching over 7 bases. The CDR3 sequence is 15 residues long. The V gene's germline CDR1 is MNHNY and CDR2 SVGAGI (reference sequence). V was pared by 6 bases and J by 1 base, with 9 bases of the junction left unmatched. The CDR3 coding sequence is TGTGCCAGCAGCCGGTTCGACAGGGTATCCTACGAGCAGTACTTC. Translated: CASSRFDRVSYEQYF.